The clone carrying this TCR beta chain was counted once. Its antigen is not known. The junction shows a germline mismatch at one end, possibly a read error. Other nucleotide sequences from this sample produce the same CDR3. CDR3 length: 14 amino acids. Germline CDR1 is MGHDK and CDR2 is SYGVNS. With 60 Vbeta and 13 Jbeta primers, the PCR was carried out. Libraries were prepared by immunoSEQ multiplex PCR; TCRdb keeps only in-frame clonotypes and omits some of them. The repertoire holds roughly 140,000 clones, with roughly 68% as singletons. This entry comes from a study of cytomegalovirus exposure and HLA in healthy donors. General study findings and limits: Common viral pathogens seemed, in a later analysis, to connect with several of the most significant clusters.

Sequenced material: PBMCs. The sequence came from a man aged 60-69 years in good health and CMV-seronegative. The chain combines TRBV25-1 with TRBJ2-5; tentatively, D is TRBD1 (5 bases). In DNA form, the CDR3 reads TGTGCTAGCACCTTGACAGCGATCCAAGAGACCCAGTACTTC. Amino acid sequence: CASTLTAIQETQYF.